This T cell receptor beta chain originates from a study of T cell responses to AZD1222 COVID-19 vaccine. The overall study: Samples with a second dose at about 4 or about 12 weeks were pooled together.

Clones were sequenced by immunoSEQ multiplex PCR, and TCRdb holds only the in-frame ones, with some missing. The data show roughly 150,000 clones, roughly 91% seen once. In this sample, this clone turned up once. Its matching antigen is unknown. Study outcomes and limitations: Vaccine-associated CD4 TCRs ranged over spike, dominating at 160-218 and 743-854.

The CDR3 has 14 residues. Germline V gene sequence: CDR1 LNHDA, CDR2 SQIVND (reference sequence). V lost 8 bases and J 0 bases, leaving 11 bases between the germline ends. This chain uses TRBV19 with TRBJ1-5; D gene unclear. The clonotype comes from an adult in good health. The sample here was peripheral blood, taken on day 0 of AZD1222 vaccination. This CDR3 is CASSVLDSNQPQHF. DNA of the CDR3: TGTGCCAGTTCAGTGTTAGATAGCAATCAGCCCCAGCATTTT.